The table lists the clone carrying this T cell receptor beta chain with a few counts. V lost 8 bases to trimming and J lost 6 bases, with 10 bases between them. Germline V gene data show CDR1 as WSHSY and CDR2 as SAAADI. The CDR3 is 12 amino acids. This sample was included in a study of cytomegalovirus exposure and HLA in healthy donors. With 60 Vbeta and 13 Jbeta primers, the PCR was carried out. This table comes from immunoSEQ multiplex PCR, and its TCRdb copy is limited to in-frame clones, with some not included. There are almost 80,000 clones in the sample; about 68% occur only once, and about 6.9% lies in the top ten.

Material: PBMCs. The chain recombines TRBV10-2 with TRBJ2-2; D is undetermined. This TCR came from a woman in her 50s in good health and CMV-seropositive. Written as DNA, the CDR3 is TGCGCCAGCTCACCTGACTCCGGGGAGCTGTTTTTT. This translates into CASSPDSGELFF.